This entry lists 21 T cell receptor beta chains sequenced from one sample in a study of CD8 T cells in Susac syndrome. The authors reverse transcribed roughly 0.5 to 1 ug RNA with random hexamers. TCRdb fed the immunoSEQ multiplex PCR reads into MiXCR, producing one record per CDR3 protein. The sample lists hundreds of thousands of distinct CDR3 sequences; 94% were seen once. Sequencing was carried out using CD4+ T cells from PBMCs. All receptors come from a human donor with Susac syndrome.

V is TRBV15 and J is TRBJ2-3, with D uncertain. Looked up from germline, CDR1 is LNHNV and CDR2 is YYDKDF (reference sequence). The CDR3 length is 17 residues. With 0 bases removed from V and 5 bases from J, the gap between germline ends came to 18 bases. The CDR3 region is CATSRDVAGPLGDTQYF. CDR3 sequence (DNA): TGTGCCACCAGCAGAGATGTGGCCGGGCCGCTGGGAGATACGCAGTATTTT.

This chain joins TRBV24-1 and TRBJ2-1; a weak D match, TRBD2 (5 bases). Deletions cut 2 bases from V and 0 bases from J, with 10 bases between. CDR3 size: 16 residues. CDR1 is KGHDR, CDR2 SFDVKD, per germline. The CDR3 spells CATSDSGSDSYNEQFF. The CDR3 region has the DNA TGTGCCACCAGTGATTCGGGGTCAGACTCCTACAATGAGCAGTTCTTC.

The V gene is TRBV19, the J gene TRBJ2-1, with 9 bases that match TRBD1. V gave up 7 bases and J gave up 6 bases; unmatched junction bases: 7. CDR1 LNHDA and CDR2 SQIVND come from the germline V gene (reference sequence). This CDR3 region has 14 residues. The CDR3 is CASNGQGKGNEQFF. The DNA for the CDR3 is TGTGCCAGTAATGGACAGGGGAAAGGCAATGAGCAGTTCTTC.

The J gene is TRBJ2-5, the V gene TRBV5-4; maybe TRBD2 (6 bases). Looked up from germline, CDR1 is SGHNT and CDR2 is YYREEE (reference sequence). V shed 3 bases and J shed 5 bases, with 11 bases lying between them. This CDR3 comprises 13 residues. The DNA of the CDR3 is TGTGCCAGCAGCTCTAGCGTAAGGGAGACCCAGTACTTC. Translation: CASSSSVRETQYF.

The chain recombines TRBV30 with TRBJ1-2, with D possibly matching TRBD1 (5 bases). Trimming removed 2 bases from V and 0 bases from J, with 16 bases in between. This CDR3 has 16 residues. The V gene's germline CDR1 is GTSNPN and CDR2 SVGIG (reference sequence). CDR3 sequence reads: CAWSRMGGRANYGYTF. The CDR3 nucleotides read TGTGCCTGGAGTCGTATGGGGGGGAGGGCTAACTATGGCTACACCTTC.

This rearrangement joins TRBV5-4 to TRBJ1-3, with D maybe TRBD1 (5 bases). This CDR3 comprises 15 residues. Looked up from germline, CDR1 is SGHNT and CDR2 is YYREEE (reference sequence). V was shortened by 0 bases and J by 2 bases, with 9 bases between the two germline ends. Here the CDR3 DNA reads TGTGCCAGCAGCTTGGCCGGGACCCCTGGAAACACCATATATTTT. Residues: CASSLAGTPGNTIYF.

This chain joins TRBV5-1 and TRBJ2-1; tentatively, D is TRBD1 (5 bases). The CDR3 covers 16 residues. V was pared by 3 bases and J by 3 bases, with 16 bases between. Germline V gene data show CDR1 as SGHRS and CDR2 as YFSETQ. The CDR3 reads CASSSQGQPVYNEQFF. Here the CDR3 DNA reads TGCGCCAGCAGCTCGCAGGGCCAACCCGTCTACAATGAGCAGTTCTTC.

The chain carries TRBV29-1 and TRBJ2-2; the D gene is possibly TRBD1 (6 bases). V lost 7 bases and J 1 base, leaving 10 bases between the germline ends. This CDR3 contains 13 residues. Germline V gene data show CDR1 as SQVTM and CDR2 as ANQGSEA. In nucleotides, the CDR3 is TGCAGCGGGTCGACAGGGAACACCGGGGAGCTGTTTTTT. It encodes CSGSTGNTGELFF.

CDR3 protein: CASQTSGSPLHF. CDR3 sequence (DNA): TGTGCCAGCCAAACCTCCGGTTCACCCCTCCACTTT. The chain couples TRBV6-2 or TRBV6-3 to TRBJ1-6, with D unclear. Per the germline V gene, CDR1 is MNHEY and CDR2 is SVGEGT. This CDR3 spans 12 amino acids. Trimming stripped 8 bases from V and 9 bases from J, with 11 bases between.

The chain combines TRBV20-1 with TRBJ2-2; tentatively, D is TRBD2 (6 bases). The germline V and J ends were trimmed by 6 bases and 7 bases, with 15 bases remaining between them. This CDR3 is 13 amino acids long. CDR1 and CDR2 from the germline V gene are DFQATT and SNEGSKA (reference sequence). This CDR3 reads CSAQTPGDGELFF. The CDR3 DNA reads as TGCAGTGCACAAACCCCGGGGGACGGGGAGCTGTTTTTT.

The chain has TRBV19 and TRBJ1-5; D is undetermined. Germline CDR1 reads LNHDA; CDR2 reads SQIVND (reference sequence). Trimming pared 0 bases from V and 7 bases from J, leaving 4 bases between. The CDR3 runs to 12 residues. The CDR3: CASSIEEQPQHF. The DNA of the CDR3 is TGTGCCAGTAGTATAGAGGAACAGCCCCAGCATTTT.

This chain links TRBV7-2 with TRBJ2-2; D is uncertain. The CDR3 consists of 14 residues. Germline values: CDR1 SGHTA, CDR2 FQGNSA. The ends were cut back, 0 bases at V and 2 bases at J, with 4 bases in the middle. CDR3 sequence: CASSLAVNTGELFF. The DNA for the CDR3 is TGTGCCAGCAGCTTAGCGGTTAACACCGGGGAGCTGTTTTTT.

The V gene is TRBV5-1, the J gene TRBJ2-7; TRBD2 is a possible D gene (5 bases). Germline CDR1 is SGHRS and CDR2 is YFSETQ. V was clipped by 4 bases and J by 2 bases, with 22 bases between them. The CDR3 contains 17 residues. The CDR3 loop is CASSPEGGSGRAYEQYF. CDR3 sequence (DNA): TGCGCCAGCAGCCCAGAAGGTGGAAGCGGCCGAGCCTACGAGCAGTACTTC.

As DNA, the CDR3 is TGTGCCAGCAGCGTAGAAACTAGCGGGGGGTCCAATGAGCAGTTCTTC. Translating gives CASSVETSGGSNEQFF. This chain links TRBV9 with TRBJ2-1, with 12 bases aligning to TRBD2. The CDR3 contains 16 residues. Germline loops: CDR1 SGDLS, CDR2 YYNGEE. The V gene end was trimmed by 0 bases and the J gene end by 6 bases; junction bases not matched to a gene: 4.

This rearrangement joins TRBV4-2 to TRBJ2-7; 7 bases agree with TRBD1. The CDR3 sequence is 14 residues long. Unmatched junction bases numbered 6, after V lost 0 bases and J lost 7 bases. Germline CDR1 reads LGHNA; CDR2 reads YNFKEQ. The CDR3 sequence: CASSQDRGGREQYF. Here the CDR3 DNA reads TGTGCCAGCAGCCAAGATCGAGGGGGCAGGGAGCAGTACTTC.

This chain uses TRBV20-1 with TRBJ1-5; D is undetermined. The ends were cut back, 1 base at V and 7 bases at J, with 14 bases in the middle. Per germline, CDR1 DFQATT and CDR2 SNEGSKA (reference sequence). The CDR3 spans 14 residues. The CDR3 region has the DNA TGCAGTGCTAGAGCTGGGGAAGCGGGACAGCCCCAGCATTTT. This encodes CSARAGEAGQPQHF.

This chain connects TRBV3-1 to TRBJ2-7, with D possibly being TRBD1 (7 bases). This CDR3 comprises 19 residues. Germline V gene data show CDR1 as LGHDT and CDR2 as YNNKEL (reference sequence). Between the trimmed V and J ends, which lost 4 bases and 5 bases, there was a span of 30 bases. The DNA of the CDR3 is TGTGCCAGCAGCCTCACCCCCCCAGGGGGTTTCCTAGCGCGCGACGAGCAGTACTTC. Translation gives CASSLTPPGGFLARDEQYF.

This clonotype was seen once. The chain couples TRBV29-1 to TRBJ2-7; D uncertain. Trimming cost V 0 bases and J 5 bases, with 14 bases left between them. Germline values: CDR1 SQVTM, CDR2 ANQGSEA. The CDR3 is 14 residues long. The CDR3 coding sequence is TGCAGCGTTGAAGATGAAAGTGTGAGCAACGAGCAGTACTTC. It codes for CSVEDESVSNEQYF.

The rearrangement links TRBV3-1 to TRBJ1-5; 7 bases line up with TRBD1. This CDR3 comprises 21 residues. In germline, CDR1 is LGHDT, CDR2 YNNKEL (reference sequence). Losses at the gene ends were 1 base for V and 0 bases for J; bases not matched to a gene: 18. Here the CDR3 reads CASSQGSSGTDYIVSNQPQHF. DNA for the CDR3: TGTGCCAGCAGCCAAGGCTCGTCCGGGACAGACTACATTGTTAGCAATCAGCCCCAGCATTTT. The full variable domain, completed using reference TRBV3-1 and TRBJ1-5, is DTAVSQTPKYLVTQMGNDKSIKCEQNLGHDTMYWYKQDSKKFLKIMFSYNNKELIINETVPNRFSPKSPDKAHLNLHINSLELGDSAVYFCASSQGSSGTDYIVSNQPQHFGDGTRLSIL.

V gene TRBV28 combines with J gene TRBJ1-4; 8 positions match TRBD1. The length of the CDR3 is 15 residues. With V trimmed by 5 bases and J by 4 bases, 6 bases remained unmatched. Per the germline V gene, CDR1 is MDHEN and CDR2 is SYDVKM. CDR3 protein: CASSRSTGDNEKLFF. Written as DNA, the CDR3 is TGTGCCAGCAGTCGCTCGACAGGGGATAATGAAAAACTGTTTTTT.

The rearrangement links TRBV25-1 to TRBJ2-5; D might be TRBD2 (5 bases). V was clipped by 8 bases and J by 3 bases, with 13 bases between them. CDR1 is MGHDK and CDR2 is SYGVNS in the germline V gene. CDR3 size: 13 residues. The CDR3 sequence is CASLGGAEETQYF. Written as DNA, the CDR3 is TGTGCCAGCCTTGGAGGAGCGGAAGAGACCCAGTACTTC.